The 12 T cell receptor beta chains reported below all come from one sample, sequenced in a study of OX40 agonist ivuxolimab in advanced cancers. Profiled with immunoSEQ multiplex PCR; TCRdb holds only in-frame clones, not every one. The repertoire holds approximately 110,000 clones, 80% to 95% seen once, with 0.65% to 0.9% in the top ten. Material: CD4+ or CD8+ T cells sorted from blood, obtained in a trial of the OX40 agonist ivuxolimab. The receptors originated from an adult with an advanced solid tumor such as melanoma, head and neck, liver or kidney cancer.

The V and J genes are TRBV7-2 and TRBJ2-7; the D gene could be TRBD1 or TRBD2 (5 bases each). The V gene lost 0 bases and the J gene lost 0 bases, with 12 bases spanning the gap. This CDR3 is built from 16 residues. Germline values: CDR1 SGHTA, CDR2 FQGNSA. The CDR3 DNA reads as TGTGCCAGCAGCTTAGCGAGTGGGACGAGCTCCTACGAGCAGTACTTC. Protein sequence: CASSLASGTSSYEQYF.

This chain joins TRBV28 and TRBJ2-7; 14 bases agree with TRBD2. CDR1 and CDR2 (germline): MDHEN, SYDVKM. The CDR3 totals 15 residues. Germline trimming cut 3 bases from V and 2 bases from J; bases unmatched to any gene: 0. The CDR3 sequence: CASSLGLAGAYEQYF. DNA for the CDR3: TGTGCCAGCAGTTTGGGACTAGCGGGAGCCTACGAGCAGTACTTC.

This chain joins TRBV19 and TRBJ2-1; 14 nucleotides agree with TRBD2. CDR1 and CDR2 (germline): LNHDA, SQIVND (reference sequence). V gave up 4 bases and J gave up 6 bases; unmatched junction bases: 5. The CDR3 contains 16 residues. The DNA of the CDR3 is TGTGCCAGTAGTACGACGGGACTAGCGGGAGTCAATGAGCAGTTCTTC. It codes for CASSTTGLAGVNEQFF.

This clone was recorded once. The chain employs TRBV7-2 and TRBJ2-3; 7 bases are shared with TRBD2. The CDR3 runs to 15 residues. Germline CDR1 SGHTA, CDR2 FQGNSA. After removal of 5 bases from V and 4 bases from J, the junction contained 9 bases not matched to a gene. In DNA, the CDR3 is TGTGCCAGCAGCCCTGTTGGCGGGAGATCAGATACGCAGTATTTT. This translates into CASSPVGGRSDTQYF.

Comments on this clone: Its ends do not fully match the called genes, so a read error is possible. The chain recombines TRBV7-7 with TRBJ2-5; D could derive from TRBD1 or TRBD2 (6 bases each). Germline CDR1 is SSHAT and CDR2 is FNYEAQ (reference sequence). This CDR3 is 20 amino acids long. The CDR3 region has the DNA TGTGCTAGCAGCTTAGCGGTCTATCCTCTGACAGGAACTTTGGGAGAGACCCAGTACTTC. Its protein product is CASSLAVYPLTGTLGETQYF.

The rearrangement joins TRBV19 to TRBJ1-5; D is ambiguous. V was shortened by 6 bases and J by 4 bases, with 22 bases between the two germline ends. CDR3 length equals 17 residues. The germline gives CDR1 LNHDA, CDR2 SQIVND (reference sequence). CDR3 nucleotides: TGTGCCAGTAGGATGTCGGTCGCCCTTTCACTTAATCAGCCCCAGCATTTT. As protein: CASRMSVALSLNQPQHF.

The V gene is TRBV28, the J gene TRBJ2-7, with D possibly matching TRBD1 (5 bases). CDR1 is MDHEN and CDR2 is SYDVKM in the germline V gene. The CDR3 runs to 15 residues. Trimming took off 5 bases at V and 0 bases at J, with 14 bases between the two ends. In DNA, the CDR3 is TGTGCCAGCAGTGCCCAGGGTAGCCTCTCCTACGAGCAGTACTTC. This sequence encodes CASSAQGSLSYEQYF.

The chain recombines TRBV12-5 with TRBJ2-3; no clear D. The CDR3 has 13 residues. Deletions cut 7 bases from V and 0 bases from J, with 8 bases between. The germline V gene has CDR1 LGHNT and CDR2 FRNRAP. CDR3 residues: CASEELSTDTQYF. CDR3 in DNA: TGTGCTAGTGAGGAGCTAAGCACAGATACGCAGTATTTT.

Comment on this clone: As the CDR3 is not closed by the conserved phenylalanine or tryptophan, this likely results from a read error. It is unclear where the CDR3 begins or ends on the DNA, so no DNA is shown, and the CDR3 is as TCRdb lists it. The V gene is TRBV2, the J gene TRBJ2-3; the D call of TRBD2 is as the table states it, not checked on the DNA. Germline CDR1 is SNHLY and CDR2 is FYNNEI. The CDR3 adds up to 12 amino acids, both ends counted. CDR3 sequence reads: CASNGDKGLYII.

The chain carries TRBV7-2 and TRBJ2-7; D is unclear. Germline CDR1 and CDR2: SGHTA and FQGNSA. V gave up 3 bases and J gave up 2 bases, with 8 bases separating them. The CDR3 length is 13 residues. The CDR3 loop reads CASSFDTPYEQYF. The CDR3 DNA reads TGTGCCAGCAGCTTCGACACACCCTACGAGCAGTACTTC.

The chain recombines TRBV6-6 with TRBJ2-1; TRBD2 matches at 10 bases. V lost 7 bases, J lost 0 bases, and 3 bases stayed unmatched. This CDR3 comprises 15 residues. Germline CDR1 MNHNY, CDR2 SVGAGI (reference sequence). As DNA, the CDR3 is TGTGCCAGCATTATAGCGGGAGGCTCCTACAATGAGCAGTTCTTC. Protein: CASIIAGGSYNEQFF.

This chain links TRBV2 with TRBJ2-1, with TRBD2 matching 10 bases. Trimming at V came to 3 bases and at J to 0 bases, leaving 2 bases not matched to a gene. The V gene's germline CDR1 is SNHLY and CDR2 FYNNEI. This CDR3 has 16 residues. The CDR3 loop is CASSDTSGDSYNEQFF. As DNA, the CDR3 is TGTGCCAGCAGTGACACTAGCGGGGACTCCTACAATGAGCAGTTCTTC.